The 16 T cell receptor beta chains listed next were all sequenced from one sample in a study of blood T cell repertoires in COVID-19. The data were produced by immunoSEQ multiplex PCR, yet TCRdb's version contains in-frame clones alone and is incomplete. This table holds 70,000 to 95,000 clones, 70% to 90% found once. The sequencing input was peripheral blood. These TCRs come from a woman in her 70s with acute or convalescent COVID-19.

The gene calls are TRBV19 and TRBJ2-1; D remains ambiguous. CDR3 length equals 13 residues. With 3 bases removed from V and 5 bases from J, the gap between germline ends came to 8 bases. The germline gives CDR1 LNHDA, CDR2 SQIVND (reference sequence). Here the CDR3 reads CASSIPPDNEQFF. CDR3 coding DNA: TGTGCCAGTAGTATCCCCCCAGACAATGAGCAGTTCTTC.

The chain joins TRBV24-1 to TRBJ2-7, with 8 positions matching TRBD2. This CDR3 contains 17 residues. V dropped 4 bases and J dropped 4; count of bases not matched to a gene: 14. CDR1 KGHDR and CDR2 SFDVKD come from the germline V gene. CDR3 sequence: CATSDYLLAGWEYEQYF. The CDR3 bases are TGTGCCACCAGTGACTACCTCTTAGCGGGATGGGAATACGAGCAGTACTTC.

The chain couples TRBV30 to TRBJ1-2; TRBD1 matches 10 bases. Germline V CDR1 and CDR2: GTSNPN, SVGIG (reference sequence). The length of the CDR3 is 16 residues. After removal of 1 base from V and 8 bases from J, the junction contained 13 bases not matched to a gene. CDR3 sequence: CAWSEGTGVGTSGYTF. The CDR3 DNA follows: TGTGCCTGGAGTGAGGGGACAGGGGTTGGAACTAGCGGCTACACCTTC.

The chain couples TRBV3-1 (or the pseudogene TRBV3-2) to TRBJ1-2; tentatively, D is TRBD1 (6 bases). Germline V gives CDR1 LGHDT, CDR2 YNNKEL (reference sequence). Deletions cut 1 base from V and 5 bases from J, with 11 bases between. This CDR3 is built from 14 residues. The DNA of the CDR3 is TGTGCCAGCAGCCAAGGACAGGCAGTATATGGCTACACCTTC. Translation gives CASSQGQAVYGYTF.

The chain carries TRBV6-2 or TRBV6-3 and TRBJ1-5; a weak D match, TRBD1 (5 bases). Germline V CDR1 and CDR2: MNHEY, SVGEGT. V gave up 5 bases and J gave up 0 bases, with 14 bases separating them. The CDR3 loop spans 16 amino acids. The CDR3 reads CASSDPGLYSNQPQHF. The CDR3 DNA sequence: TGTGCCAGCAGTGACCCGGGACTTTATAGCAATCAGCCCCAGCATTTT.

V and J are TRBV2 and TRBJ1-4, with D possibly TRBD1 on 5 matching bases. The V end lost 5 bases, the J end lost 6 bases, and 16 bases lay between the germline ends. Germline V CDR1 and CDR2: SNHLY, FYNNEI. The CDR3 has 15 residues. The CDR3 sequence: CASSSRQSQHEKLFF. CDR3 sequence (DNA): TGTGCCAGCAGTTCTAGACAGTCCCAGCATGAAAAACTGTTTTTT.

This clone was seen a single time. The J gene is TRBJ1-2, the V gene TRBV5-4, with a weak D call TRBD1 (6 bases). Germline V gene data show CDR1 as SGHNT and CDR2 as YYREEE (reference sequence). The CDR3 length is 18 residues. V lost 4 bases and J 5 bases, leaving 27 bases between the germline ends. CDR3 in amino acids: CASSPGWSGGRTSYGYTF. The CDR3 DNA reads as TGTGCCAGCAGCCCTGGGTGGAGTGGGGGCAGGACGAGTTATGGCTACACCTTC.

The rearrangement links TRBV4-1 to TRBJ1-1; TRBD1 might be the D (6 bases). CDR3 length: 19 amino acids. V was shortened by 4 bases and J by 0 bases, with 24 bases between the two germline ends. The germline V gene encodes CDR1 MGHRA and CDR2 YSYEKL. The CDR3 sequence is CASSRNQDWPGGMNTEAFF. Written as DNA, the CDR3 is TGCGCCAGCAGCCGTAACCAAGATTGGCCTGGGGGCATGAACACTGAAGCTTTCTTT.

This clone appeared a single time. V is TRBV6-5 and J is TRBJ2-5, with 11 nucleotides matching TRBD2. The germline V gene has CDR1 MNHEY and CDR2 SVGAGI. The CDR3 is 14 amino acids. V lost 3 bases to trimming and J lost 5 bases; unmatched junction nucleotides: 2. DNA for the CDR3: TGTGCCAGCAGTTATCGGACTAGCGGGGAGACCCAGTACTTC. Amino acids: CASSYRTSGETQYF.

CDR3 nucleotide sequence: TGTGCCAGCAGCGAAAAGGAGGGATCGGGGGATGAAAAACTGTTTTTT. It encodes CASSEKEGSGDEKLFF. The chain combines TRBV9 with TRBJ1-4; TRBD1 is a possible D gene (5 bases). CDR1 is SGDLS and CDR2 is YYNGEE in the germline V gene. The germline V and J ends were trimmed by 3 bases and 6 bases, with 18 bases remaining between them. The CDR3 is made up of 16 amino acids.

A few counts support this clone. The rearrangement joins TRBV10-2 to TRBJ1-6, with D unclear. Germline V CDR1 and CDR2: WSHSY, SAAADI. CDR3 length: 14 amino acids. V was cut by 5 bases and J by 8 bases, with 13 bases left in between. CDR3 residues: CASSRVVWDSPLHF. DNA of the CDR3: TGCGCCAGCAGTCGGGTGGTATGGGATTCACCCCTCCACTTT.

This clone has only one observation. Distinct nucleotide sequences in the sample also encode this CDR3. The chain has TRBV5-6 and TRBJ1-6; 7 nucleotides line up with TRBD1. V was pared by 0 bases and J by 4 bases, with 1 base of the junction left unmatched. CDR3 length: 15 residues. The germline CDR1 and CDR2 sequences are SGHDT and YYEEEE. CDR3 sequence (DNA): TGTGCCAGCAGCTTGGGACAGGGTTATAATTCACCCCTCCACTTT. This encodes CASSLGQGYNSPLHF.

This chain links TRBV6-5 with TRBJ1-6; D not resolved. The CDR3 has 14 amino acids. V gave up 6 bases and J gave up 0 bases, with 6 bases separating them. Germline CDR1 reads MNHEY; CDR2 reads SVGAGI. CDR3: CASRPGSYNSPLHF. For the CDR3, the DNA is TGTGCCAGCAGGCCAGGCTCCTATAATTCACCCCTCCACTTT.

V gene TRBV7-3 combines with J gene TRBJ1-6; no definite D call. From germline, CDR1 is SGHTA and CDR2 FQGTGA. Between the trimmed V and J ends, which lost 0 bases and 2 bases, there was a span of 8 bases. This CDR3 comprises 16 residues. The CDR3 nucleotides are TGTGCCAGCAGCTTAACCCCAGATCCCTATAATTCACCCCTCCACTTT. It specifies CASSLTPDPYNSPLHF. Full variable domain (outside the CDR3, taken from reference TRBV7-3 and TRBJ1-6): GAGVSQTPSNKVTEKGKYVELRCDPISGHTALYWYRQSLGQGPEFLIYFQGTGAADDSGLPNDRFFAVRPEGSVSTLKIQRTERGDSAVYLCASSLTPDPYNSPLHFGNGTRLTVT.

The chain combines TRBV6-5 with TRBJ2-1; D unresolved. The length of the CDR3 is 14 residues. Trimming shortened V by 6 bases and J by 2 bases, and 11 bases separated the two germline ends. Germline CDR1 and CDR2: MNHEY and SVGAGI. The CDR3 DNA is TGTGCCAGCAGCAGATCTTTCCCCTACAATGAGCAGTTCTTC. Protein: CASSRSFPYNEQFF.

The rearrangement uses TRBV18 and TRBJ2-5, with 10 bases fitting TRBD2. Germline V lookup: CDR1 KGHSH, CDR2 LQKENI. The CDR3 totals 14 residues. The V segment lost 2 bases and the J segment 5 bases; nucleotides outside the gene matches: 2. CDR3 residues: CASSPLGLAETQYF. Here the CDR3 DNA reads TGTGCCAGCTCACCATTGGGACTAGCGGAGACCCAGTACTTC.